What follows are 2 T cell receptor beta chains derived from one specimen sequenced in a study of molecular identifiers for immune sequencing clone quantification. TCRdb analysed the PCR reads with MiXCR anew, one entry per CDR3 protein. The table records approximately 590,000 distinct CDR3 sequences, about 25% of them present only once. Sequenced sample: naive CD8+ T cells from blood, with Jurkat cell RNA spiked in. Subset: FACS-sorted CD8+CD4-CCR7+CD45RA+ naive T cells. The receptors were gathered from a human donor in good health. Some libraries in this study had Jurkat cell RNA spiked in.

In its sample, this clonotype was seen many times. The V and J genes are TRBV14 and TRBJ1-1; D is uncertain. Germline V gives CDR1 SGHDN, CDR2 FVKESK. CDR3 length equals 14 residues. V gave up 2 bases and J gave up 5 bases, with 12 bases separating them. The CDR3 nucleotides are TGTGCCAGCAGCCAATGGGGTCTGGGGACTGAAGCTTTCTTT. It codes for CASSQWGLGTEAFF.

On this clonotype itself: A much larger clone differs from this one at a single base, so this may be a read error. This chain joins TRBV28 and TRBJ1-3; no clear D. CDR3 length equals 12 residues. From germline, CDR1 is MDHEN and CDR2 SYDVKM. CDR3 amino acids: CAGSYPGNTIYF. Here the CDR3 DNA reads TGTGCCGGCAGTTATCCCGGGAACACCATATATTTT.